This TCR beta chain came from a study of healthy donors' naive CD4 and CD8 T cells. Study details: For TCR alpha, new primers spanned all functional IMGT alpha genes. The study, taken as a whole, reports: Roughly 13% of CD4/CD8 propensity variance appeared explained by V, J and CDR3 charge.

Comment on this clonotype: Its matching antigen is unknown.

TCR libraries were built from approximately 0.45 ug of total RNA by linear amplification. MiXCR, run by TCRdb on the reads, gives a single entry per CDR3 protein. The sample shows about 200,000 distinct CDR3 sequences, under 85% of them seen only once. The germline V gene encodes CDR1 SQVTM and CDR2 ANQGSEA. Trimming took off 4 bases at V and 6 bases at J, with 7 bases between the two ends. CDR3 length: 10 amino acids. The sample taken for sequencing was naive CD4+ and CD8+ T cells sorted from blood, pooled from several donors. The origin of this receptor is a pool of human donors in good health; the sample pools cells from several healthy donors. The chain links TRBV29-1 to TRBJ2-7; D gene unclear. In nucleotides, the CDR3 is TGCAGCGTTGGCCCAGGCGAGCAGTACTTC. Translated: CSVGPGEQYF.